The 21 T cell receptor beta chains below all came from one sample that was sequenced in a study of control samples from healthy donors and cancer patients. Profiled with immunoSEQ multiplex PCR; TCRdb holds only in-frame clones, not every one. This table holds about 200,000 clones. Sequenced: blood. The receptors stem from a woman in her 30s in good health.

This rearrangement joins TRBV25-1 to TRBJ1-3, with TRBD1 matching over 7 bases. The V segment lost 5 bases and the J segment 4 bases; nucleotides outside the gene matches: 5. The germline V gene encodes CDR1 MGHDK and CDR2 SYGVNS. The CDR3 contains 14 residues. The CDR3 bases are TGTGCCAGCAGTCGACAGGGCGCGGGAAACACCATATATTTT. Encoded protein: CASSRQGAGNTIYF.

The chain carries TRBV28 and TRBJ1-3; D call uncertain. Germline-derived CDR1 and CDR2 are MDHEN and SYDVKM. CDR3 size: 15 residues. With 2 bases removed from V and 0 bases from J, the gap between germline ends came to 8 bases. This CDR3 is CASSLRQSSGNTIYF. Here the CDR3 DNA reads TGTGCCAGCAGTTTACGACAAAGCTCTGGAAACACCATATATTTT.

The genes are TRBV5-1 and TRBJ1-2; D gene ambiguous. The CDR3 extends over 12 amino acids. Between the trimmed V and J ends, which lost 4 bases and 8 bases, there was a span of 12 bases. The V gene's germline CDR1 is SGHRS and CDR2 YFSETQ. CDR3 sequence reads: CASSPGLGGYTF. CDR3 DNA: TGCGCCAGCAGCCCGGGCCTTGGGGGCTACACCTTC.

V is TRBV27 and J is TRBJ1-2, with 8 bases fitting TRBD1. This CDR3 contains 14 residues. After removal of 6 bases from V and 8 bases from J, the junction contained 11 bases not matched to a gene. Germline assignment: CDR1 MNHEY and CDR2 SMNVEV (reference sequence). CDR3 nucleotide sequence: TGTGCCAGCAGCAACCGGGACAGGCTCGGGGGCTACACCTTC. Its translation is CASSNRDRLGGYTF.

The chain links TRBV30 to TRBJ1-5; D is unresolved. Germline V CDR1 and CDR2: GTSNPN, SVGIG (reference sequence). Trimming pared 3 bases from V and 4 bases from J, leaving 4 bases between. CDR3 length: 11 residues. The DNA of the CDR3 is TGTGCCTGGAGGGGGAATCAGCCCCAGCATTTT. It is translated as CAWRGNQPQHF.

The genes are TRBV7-6 and TRBJ2-7; TRBD1 is a possible D gene (7 bases). Trimming stripped 1 base from V and 2 bases from J, with 15 bases between. Per germline, CDR1 SGHVS and CDR2 FNYEAQ. This CDR3 has 16 amino acids. CDR3 amino acids: CASSLVQGGSTYEQYF. The CDR3, as DNA: TGTGCCAGCAGCTTAGTCCAGGGGGGATCGACCTACGAGCAGTACTTC.

The rearrangement uses TRBV18 and TRBJ1-2; 8 bases line up with TRBD1. CDR1 is KGHSH, CDR2 LQKENI, per germline. V dropped 1 base and J dropped 7; count of bases not matched to a gene: 8. This CDR3 has 15 amino acids. CDR3: CASSPLGQGGPGYTF. Here the CDR3 DNA reads TGTGCCAGCTCACCACTTGGACAGGGCGGTCCTGGCTACACCTTC. Filled out from reference TRBV18 and TRBJ1-2, the complete variable domain reads NAGVMQNPRHLVRRRGQEARLRCSPMKGHSHVYWYRQLPEEGLKFMVYLQKENIIDESGMPKERFSAEFPKEGPSILRIQQVVRGDSAAYFCASSPLGQGGPGYTFGSGTRLTVV.

This rearrangement joins TRBV7-2 to TRBJ2-2, with D tentatively TRBD1 (6 bases). V dropped 4 bases and J dropped 4 bases, with 19 bases sitting between them. The CDR3 runs to 17 residues. The germline CDR1 and CDR2 sequences are SGHTA and FQGNSA. In nucleotides, the CDR3 is TGTGCCAGCAGCTCGAACCCGGCCAGAGGGGGCACCGGGGAGCTGTTTTTT. Its protein product is CASSSNPARGGTGELFF.

The chain carries TRBV14 and TRBJ2-4; no reliable D call. Germline values: CDR1 SGHDN, CDR2 FVKESK. This CDR3 has 14 residues. V shed 2 bases and J shed 0 bases, with 5 bases lying between them. CDR3 residues: CASSQTLAKNIQYF. In nucleotides, the CDR3 is TGTGCCAGCAGCCAAACCCTAGCCAAAAACATTCAGTACTTC.

The chain is built from TRBV15 and TRBJ1-5, with D hard to call. Germline V lookup: CDR1 LNHNV, CDR2 YYDKDF (reference sequence). Trimming stripped 6 bases from V and 4 bases from J, with 19 bases between. This CDR3 is 16 amino acids long. The CDR3 reads CATRALGSRTNQPQHF. DNA for the CDR3: TGTGCCACCAGGGCCTTGGGCTCGCGTACTAATCAGCCCCAGCATTTT.

CDR3 sequence (DNA): TGTGCCAGCGAGGATAGGCTACGCGGAAAACTGTTTTTT. It specifies CASEDRLRGKLFF. The rearrangement links TRBV28 to TRBJ1-4; D unclear. V lost 8 bases, J lost 10 bases, and 17 bases lay in between. Looked up from germline, CDR1 is MDHEN and CDR2 is SYDVKM. There are 13 residues in the CDR3.

The rearrangement uses TRBV9 and TRBJ1-6; possibly TRBD1 for D (6 bases). The CDR3 is 12 residues long. V lost 1 base and J lost 11, with 7 bases in between. Germline lookup yields CDR1 SGDLS and CDR2 YYNGEE. DNA of the CDR3: TGTGCCAGCAGCGTAAGGGGGGCACCCCTCCACTTT. Amino acid sequence: CASSVRGAPLHF.

This chain connects TRBV9 to TRBJ1-2, with D perhaps TRBD1 (6 bases). The CDR3 length is 16 residues. The V gene lost 0 bases and the J gene lost 0 bases, with 12 bases spanning the gap. Germline V gives CDR1 SGDLS, CDR2 YYNGEE. CDR3 DNA: TGTGCCAGCAGCGTAGCCCCAGGGGATACTAACTATGGCTACACCTTC. Its translation is CASSVAPGDTNYGYTF.

The chain is built from TRBV5-4 and TRBJ1-3, with D possibly TRBD1 on 5 matching bases. CDR3 size: 14 residues. V lost 5 bases, J lost 0 bases, and 9 bases lay in between. The germline V gene encodes CDR1 SGHNT and CDR2 YYREEE (reference sequence). CDR3 loop: CASSRQNSGNTIYF. In DNA, the CDR3 is TGTGCCAGCAGTCGACAGAACTCTGGAAACACCATATATTTT.

This chain uses TRBV5-1 with TRBJ2-7; possible D gene TRBD2, 5 bases. This CDR3 contains 14 residues. Germline V CDR1 and CDR2: SGHRS, YFSETQ. Trimming pared 1 base from V and 2 bases from J, leaving 10 bases between. CDR3: CASSLQQRTYEQYF. The CDR3 bases are TGCGCCAGCAGCTTGCAGCAGCGGACCTACGAGCAGTACTTC.

V gene TRBV21-1 combines with J gene TRBJ1-5; the table's TRBD1 call for D was not verified on the DNA. TRBV21-1 is a pseudogene segment. The CDR3 totals 17 residues. The CDR3 loop reads CASSKADRGSHNQPQHF. The CDR3 coding sequence is TGTGCCAGCAGCAAAGCTGACAGGGGGTCTCACAATCAGCCCCAGCATTTT.

The rearrangement joins TRBV28 to TRBJ2-1, with 10 bases lining up with TRBD1. The CDR3 loop spans 15 amino acids. V trimming: 6 bases; J trimming: 8 bases; junction bases outside the gene matches: 10. CDR1 and CDR2 from the germline V gene are MDHEN and SYDVKM. CDR3 sequence reads: CASRDSGQGGDEQFF. The CDR3 region has the DNA TGTGCCAGCAGAGACTCCGGACAGGGGGGAGATGAGCAGTTCTTC. Full variable domain (missing parts from reference TRBV28 and TRBJ2-1): DVKVTQSSRYLVKRTGEKVFLECVQDMDHENMFWYRQDPGLGLRLIYFSYDVKMKEKGDIPEGYSVSREKKERFSLILESASTNQTSMYLCASRDSGQGGDEQFFGPGTRLTVL.

The chain couples TRBV6-6 to TRBJ1-3, with 7 nucleotides matching TRBD1. V was pared by 4 bases and J by 2 bases, with 8 bases of the junction left unmatched. This CDR3 contains 16 residues. CDR1 is MNHNY, CDR2 SVGAGI, per germline (reference sequence). The CDR3 bases are TGTGCCAGCAGTTTATTAGAAGGGGGCGCTGGAAACACCATATATTTT. Translated: CASSLLEGGAGNTIYF.

The chain recombines TRBV7-2 with TRBJ2-2; D gene ambiguous. V gave up 3 bases and J gave up 1 base, with 9 bases separating them. The CDR3 has 15 amino acids. From germline, CDR1 is SGHTA and CDR2 FQGNSA. The CDR3: CTSSFRSQNTGELFF. DNA for the CDR3: TGTACCAGCAGCTTTCGGTCCCAGAACACCGGGGAGCTGTTTTTT.

The J gene is TRBJ1-3, the V gene TRBV4-1, with D unclear. The CDR3 is 11 amino acids. Germline V gives CDR1 MGHRA, CDR2 YSYEKL. Deletions cut 1 base from V and 8 bases from J, with 3 bases between. In DNA, the CDR3 is TGCGCCAGCAGCCAAGCGGACACCATATATTTT. Its protein is CASSQADTIYF.

The rearrangement links TRBV19 to TRBJ2-6, with D hard to call. The germline V gene has CDR1 LNHDA and CDR2 SQIVND (reference sequence). Trimming left V 8 bases short and J 2 bases short, with 31 bases between. The length of the CDR3 is 21 residues. The CDR3 DNA sequence: TGTGCCAGTTCCCCCGGAAGGGCCTCCGGGCTCGCGTGGGCTGGGGCCAACGTCCTGACTTTC. It translates to CASSPGRASGLAWAGANVLTF. The complete variable domain, with remaining parts taken from reference TRBV19 and TRBJ2-6, reads DGGITQSPKYLFRKEGQNVTLSCEQNLNHDAMYWYRQDPGQGLRLIYYSQIVNDFQKGDIAEGYSVSREKKESFPLTVTSAQKNPTAFYLCASSPGRASGLAWAGANVLTFGAGSRLTVL.